This T cell receptor (beta chain) appears in the sequencing data of a study of neoadjuvant anti-PD-1 for oral cavity cancer. Study in general: Most patients had three to four biweekly doses of 3 mg/kg nivolumab before resection. Patients without progression received a fourth nivolumab dose around day 43, then surgical resection on days 50-56. Whole-study results and caveats: Higher pretreatment Treg/Th17 ratios tracked higher pretreatment blood clonality. After neoadjuvant nivolumab, PBMC T cell clonality was significantly higher in non-responders than responders.

Only one count was recorded for this clone. What it recognizes is unknown. Germline V gene lookup returns CDR1 MDHEN and CDR2 SYDVKM. The CDR3 is made up of 13 amino acids. V lost 3 bases to trimming and J lost 10 bases; unmatched junction nucleotides: 3. The repertoire was sequenced with immunoSEQ multiplex PCR; TCRdb's copy has only in-frame clones and lacks some. The table has 11,000 to 15,000 clones, more than 65% seen once. The chain couples TRBV28 to TRBJ2-4, with 10 bases matching TRBD1. This TCR came from a person between 35 and 79 years old with oral cavity squamous cell carcinoma. The sequencing used PBMCs, collected before nivolumab (anti-PD-1) treatment. This chain's CDR3 is CASSFGDRGIQYF. CDR3 sequence (DNA): TGTGCCAGCAGTTTCGGGGACAGGGGAATTCAGTACTTC.